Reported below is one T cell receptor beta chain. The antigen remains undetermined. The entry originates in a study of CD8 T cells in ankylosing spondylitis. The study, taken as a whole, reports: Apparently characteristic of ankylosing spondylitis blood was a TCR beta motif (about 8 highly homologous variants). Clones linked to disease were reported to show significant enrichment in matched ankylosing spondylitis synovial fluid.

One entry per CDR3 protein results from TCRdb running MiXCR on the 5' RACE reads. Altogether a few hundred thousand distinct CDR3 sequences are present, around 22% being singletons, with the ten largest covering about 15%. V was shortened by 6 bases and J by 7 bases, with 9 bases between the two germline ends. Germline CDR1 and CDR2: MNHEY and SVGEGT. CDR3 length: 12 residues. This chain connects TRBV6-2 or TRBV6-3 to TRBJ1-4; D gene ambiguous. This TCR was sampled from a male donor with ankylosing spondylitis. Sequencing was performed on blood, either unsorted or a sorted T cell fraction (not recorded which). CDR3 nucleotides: TGTGCCAGCAGCGGTCGACTTGAAAAACTGTTTTTT. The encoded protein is CASSGRLEKLFF.